This T cell receptor (beta chain) was profiled in a study of cytomegalovirus exposure and HLA in healthy donors. CDR3 length equals 14 residues. The V gene lost 2 bases and the J gene lost 2 bases, with 11 bases spanning the gap. Germline CDR1 and CDR2: SGDLS and YYNGEE. 60 Vbeta and 13 Jbeta primers were used in PCR. Some clones are missing from TCRdb's copy, which holds only in-frame ones; the method was immunoSEQ multiplex PCR. The sample has approximately 200,000 clones, under 80% seen once. This clone was picked up one time. Its antigen is currently unknown. The study's findings and limits: Most likely, a cluster of highly shared sequence variants arose as a sequencing artifact.

This clonotype originated in a man aged 30-40 years in good health and CMV-seropositive. The sample was PBMCs. The chain recombines TRBV9 with TRBJ2-7, with a tentative D call TRBD1 (6 bases). The CDR3 nucleotides are TGTGCCAGCAGCGTCACAGGGCTGACCTACGAGCAGTACTTC. Translating gives CASSVTGLTYEQYF. Filled out from reference TRBV9 and TRBJ2-7, the complete variable domain reads DSGVTQTPKHLITATGQRVTLRCSPRSGDLSVYWYQQSLDQGLQFLIQYYNGEERAKGNILERFSAQQFPDLHSELNLSSLELGDSALYFCASSVTGLTYEQYFGPGTRLTVT.